The clone carrying this T cell receptor (beta chain) was seen repeatedly, ten times or more. No antigen is known for it. These data come from a study of CD8+ T cells in alopecia areata. Documented treatment: oral pan-JAK inhibitor, 5-10 mg twice daily. Sorted populations comprised CD4+ and CD8+ T cells obtained from PBMCs. The V gene end was trimmed by 4 bases and the J gene end by 8 bases; junction bases not matched to a gene: 7. The CDR3 loop spans 13 amino acids. Germline loops: CDR1 SGHNT, CDR2 YYREEE (reference sequence). The authors extracted RNA and reverse transcribed it into cDNA as the sequencing template. Measured with immunoSEQ multiplex PCR; TCRdb has only the in-frame clones, and not every one. The sample has roughly 200,000 clones; roughly two fifths are singletons. Broader study findings: Patients showed less clear TCR sequence sharing than mice, possibly partly because of HLA diversity.

This sequence was found in a human donor with alopecia areata. The chain joins TRBV5-4 to TRBJ1-2; 8 positions agree with TRBD1. Sequencing was performed on CD4+ T cells sorted from blood, taken between weeks 30 and 35, from a patient treated with tofacitinib. CDR3 loop: CASSEGQVGGYTF. CDR3 bases: TGTGCCAGCAGCGAGGGACAGGTCGGGGGCTACACCTTC.